The clone carrying this T cell receptor beta chain was counted a few times. Its antigen remains unidentified. The sample originates from a study of T-cell reconstitution after alpha-beta-depleted transplantation in children. TCRbeta library preparation incorporated unique molecular identifiers. One entry per CDR3 protein results from TCRdb running MiXCR on the PCR reads. The table includes 800,000 to 1,000,000 distinct CDR3 sequences, about 29% detected once. The CDR3 has 14 amino acids. Germline CDR1 is MDHEN and CDR2 is SYDVKM. Trimming took off 6 bases at V and 8 bases at J, with 17 bases between the two ends. Findings and limits, study-wide: Fresh T-cell production supplied most of the T-cell counts and diversity seen one year after transplant. TCRbeta diversity was high at day 60 in some patients (a result of surviving recipient T cells and thymic progenitors). Alpha-beta T cells about two months after transplant reportedly derived from several hundred expanded graft clones.

Sequenced here: PBMCs, mostly from graft donor cells, sampled 360 days after TCRalphabeta/CD19-depleted stem cell transplant. The clonotype comes from a boy younger than two who had a stem cell transplant for SCID, so the T cells may come from the graft donor. The chain links TRBV28 to TRBJ1-3; the D gene is possibly TRBD1 (5 bases). The CDR3 region has the DNA TGTGCCAGCAGGTCCGGGGCTGTGGGGGACACCATATATTTT. This sequence encodes CASRSGAVGDTIYF.